This T cell receptor (beta chain) was sequenced for a study of blood T cell repertoires in COVID-19. Using immunoSEQ multiplex PCR, the repertoire was profiled, and TCRdb retains in-frame clones only, with some absent. The data hold 360,000 or so clones, with roughly 86% observed a single time. Participants had their cohort set by participant-reported clinical history. Each exposed participant met a COVID-19 case in the 2 weeks preceding study entry. V lost 6 bases to trimming and J lost 2 bases; unmatched junction nucleotides: 2. Germline assignment: CDR1 GTSNPN and CDR2 SVGIG (reference sequence). This CDR3 is 13 amino acids long.

This chain joins TRBV30 and TRBJ1-3; TRBD1 aligns across 9 bases. The origin of this receptor is a woman aged 30 to 39 who had been exposed to COVID-19. Sample: PBMCs or T cells enriched from blood (not recorded which). The CDR3 bases are TGTGCCTGCCGGGACAGGGCTGGAAACACCATATATTTT. This sequence encodes CACRDRAGNTIYF.